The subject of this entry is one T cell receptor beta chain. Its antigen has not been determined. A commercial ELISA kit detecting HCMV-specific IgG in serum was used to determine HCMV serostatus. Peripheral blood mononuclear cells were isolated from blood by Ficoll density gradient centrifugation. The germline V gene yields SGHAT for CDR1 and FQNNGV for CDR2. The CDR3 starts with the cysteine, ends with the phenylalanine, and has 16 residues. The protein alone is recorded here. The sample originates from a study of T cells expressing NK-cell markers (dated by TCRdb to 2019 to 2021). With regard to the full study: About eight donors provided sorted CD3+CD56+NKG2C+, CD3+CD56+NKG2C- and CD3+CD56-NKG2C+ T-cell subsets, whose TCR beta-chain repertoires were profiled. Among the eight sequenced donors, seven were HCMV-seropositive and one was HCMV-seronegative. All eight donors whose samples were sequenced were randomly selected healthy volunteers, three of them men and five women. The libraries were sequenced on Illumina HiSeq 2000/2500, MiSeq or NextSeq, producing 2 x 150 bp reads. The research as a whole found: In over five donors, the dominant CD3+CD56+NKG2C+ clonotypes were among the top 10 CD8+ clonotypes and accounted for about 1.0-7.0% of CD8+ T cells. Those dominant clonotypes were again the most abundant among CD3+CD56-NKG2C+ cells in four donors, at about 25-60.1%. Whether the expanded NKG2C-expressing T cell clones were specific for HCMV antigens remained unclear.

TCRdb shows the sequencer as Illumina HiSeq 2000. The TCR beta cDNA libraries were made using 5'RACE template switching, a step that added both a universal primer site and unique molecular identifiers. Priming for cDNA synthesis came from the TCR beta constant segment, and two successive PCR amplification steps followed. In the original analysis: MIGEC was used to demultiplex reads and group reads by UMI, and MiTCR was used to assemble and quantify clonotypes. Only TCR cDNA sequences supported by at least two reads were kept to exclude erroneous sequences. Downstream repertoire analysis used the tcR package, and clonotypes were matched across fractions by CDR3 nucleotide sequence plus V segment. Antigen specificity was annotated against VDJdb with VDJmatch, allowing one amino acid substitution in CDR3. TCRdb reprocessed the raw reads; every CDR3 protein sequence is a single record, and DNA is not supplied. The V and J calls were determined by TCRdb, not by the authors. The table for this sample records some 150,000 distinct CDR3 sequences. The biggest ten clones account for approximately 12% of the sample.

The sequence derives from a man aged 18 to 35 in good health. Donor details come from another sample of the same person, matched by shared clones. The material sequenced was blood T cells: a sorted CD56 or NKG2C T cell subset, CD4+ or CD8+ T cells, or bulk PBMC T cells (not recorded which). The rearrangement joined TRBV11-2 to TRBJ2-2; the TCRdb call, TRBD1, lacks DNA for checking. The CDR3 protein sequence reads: CASSSTGTAYTGELFF.